This T cell receptor (beta chain) was obtained from a study of T cells in Graves' hyperthyroidism and ophthalmopathy. Out of roughly 10 ml of fresh peripheral blood came the PBMCs. The TCR beta CDR3 regions underwent amplification using RNA transcripts as the source. Primed by the HTBI set, a first-round RT-PCR was run on the TCR CDR3. TCRdb analysed the multiplex PCR reads with MiXCR anew, one entry per CDR3 protein. The sample yields roughly 380,000 distinct CDR3 sequences, more than 11% seen once. CDR3 length equals 15 residues. CDR1 is LGHDT and CDR2 is YNNKEL in the germline V gene (reference sequence). V lost 0 bases, J lost 8 bases, and 16 bases lay in between. This clonotype was found many times. Its antigen remains unidentified. Findings of the study overall: The blood repertoire included most of the expanded thyroid clonotypes above 0.001. A median approximately 6.8 months before onset, the model predicted ophthalmopathy.

The rearrangement uses TRBV3-1 and TRBJ1-2; D is unclear. The sequence came from an older woman with Graves' hyperthyroidism. The specimen was blood. As DNA, the CDR3 is TGTGCCAGCAGCCAAGATTTAGGAGCGGCTGGGGGCTACACCTTC. Translation gives CASSQDLGAAGGYTF.